The 14 T cell receptor beta chains in this list originate from one sample, sequenced in a study of Ad26.COV2.S vaccination and SARS-CoV-2 variants. Using immunoSEQ multiplex PCR, the repertoire was profiled, and TCRdb retains in-frame clones only, with some absent. The profile shows some 350,000 clones, 85% of them singletons. Treatment described: around 19 received Ad26.COV2.S at low or high dose, single or two shots; roughly five received placebo; per-sample allocation not given. Repertoires come from day 63 after the first vaccine or placebo injection. The specimen comprised peripheral blood, sampled in a trial of Ad26.COV2.S vaccine versus placebo. The receptors originated from a person between 18 and 60 years old who received the Ad26.COV2.S COVID-19 vaccine or a placebo.

This clone was counted only a few times. The J gene is TRBJ2-7, the V gene TRBV15; 7 nucleotides match TRBD2. The junction had 11 bases not matched to a gene; V was cut back by 1 base and J by 5 bases. This CDR3 spans 16 amino acids. Germline loops: CDR1 LNHNV, CDR2 YYDKDF (reference sequence). The CDR3 DNA reads TGTGCCACCAGCAGAGTTCGGGGGGAATCGAAAAACGAGCAGTACTTC. As protein: CATSRVRGESKNEQYF. Looking up the rest from reference TRBV15 and TRBJ2-7 gives the full variable domain: DAMVIQNPRYQVTQFGKPVTLSCSQTLNHNVMYWYQQKSSQAPKLLFHYYDKDFNNEADTPDNFQSRRPNTSFCFLDIRSPGLGDTAMYLCATSRVRGESKNEQYFGPGTRLTVT.

As concerns this clone: A single base separates this from a much larger clone, so it may be a read error. Other DNA variants within this sample encode the same CDR3. This sequence joins TRBV11-2 and TRBJ2-5; D is uncertain. Germline CDR1 is SGHAT and CDR2 is FQNNGV. V was pared by 2 bases and J by 2 bases, with 0 bases between. The CDR3 is 11 amino acids. The CDR3 region has the DNA TGTGCCAGCAGCTTACAAGAGACCCAGTACTTC. It codes for CASSLQETQYF.

The CDR3 here is CASSQASSGTYEQYF. The CDR3 DNA is TGCGCCAGCAGCCAAGCGTCGTCGGGGACTTACGAGCAGTACTTC. This sequence joins TRBV4-3 and TRBJ2-7; possible D gene TRBD2, 6 bases. V dropped 1 base and J dropped 4 bases, with 14 bases sitting between them. This CDR3 comprises 15 residues. CDR1 is LGHNA, CDR2 YSLEER, per germline.

The rearrangement uses TRBV4-3 and TRBJ1-4; maybe TRBD1 (5 bases). The V and J ends lost 0 bases and 4 bases respectively, with 15 bases between them. This CDR3 is 17 amino acids long. CDR1 and CDR2 from the germline V gene are LGHNA and YSLEER. The chain's CDR3 is CASSQEPMGLGNEKLFF. The DNA for the CDR3 is TGCGCCAGCAGCCAAGAACCCATGGGGCTGGGTAATGAAAAACTGTTTTTT.

This rearrangement joins TRBV4-3 to TRBJ1-5; D remains ambiguous. V lost 0 bases and J 7 bases, leaving 13 bases between the germline ends. Germline assignment: CDR1 LGHNA and CDR2 YSLEER. This CDR3 comprises 15 residues. In DNA, the CDR3 is TGCGCCAGCAGCCAAGATATGACGGGTCTGCAGCCCCAGCATTTT. Its protein is CASSQDMTGLQPQHF.

As to this clone: The sample has other DNA sequences that encode this CDR3 too. V is TRBV18 and J is TRBJ2-3; a possible D gene is TRBD1 (5 bases). CDR1 KGHSH and CDR2 LQKENI come from the germline V gene. V gave up 3 bases and J gave up 1 base, with 8 bases separating them. The CDR3 sequence is 14 residues long. CDR3 nucleotides: TGTGCCAGCTCACCGCCCAGGGGCACAGATACGCAGTATTTT. Protein sequence: CASSPPRGTDTQYF.

This clone was detected once. V is TRBV5-8 and J is TRBJ1-1; perhaps TRBD1 as D (5 bases). With 5 bases removed from V and 7 bases from J, the gap between germline ends came to 18 bases. This CDR3 contains 14 residues. From germline, CDR1 is SGHTS and CDR2 YDEGEE. This chain's CDR3 is CASSRSGRNDEAFF. In nucleotides, the CDR3 is TGTGCCAGCAGTCGCTCGGGACGCAATGATGAAGCTTTCTTT. Filled out from reference TRBV5-8 and TRBJ1-1, the complete variable domain reads EAGVTQSPTHLIKTRGQQATLRCSPISGHTSVYWYQQALGLGLQFLLWYDEGEERNRGNFPPRFSGRQFPNYSSELNVNALELEDSALYLCASSRSGRNDEAFFGQGTRLTVV.

The chain employs TRBV5-1 and TRBJ1-1; 10 bases agree with TRBD1. The CDR3 consists of 17 residues. Germline CDR1 and CDR2: SGHRS and YFSETQ. Trimming took 4 bases from V and 7 from J; bases not matched to a gene: 16. CDR3 DNA sequence: TGCGCCAGCAGCCCGGGACAGGGGCGATATAAAGGGGGTGAAGCTTTCTTT. Its translation is CASSPGQGRYKGGEAFF.

This clone came up once. CDR3 amino acids: CASSLVYGANVLTF. DNA of the CDR3: TGTGCCAGCAGCTTAGTGTATGGGGCCAACGTCCTGACTTTC. This chain joins TRBV7-9 and TRBJ2-6; no clear D. CDR3 length: 14 residues. Germline V gives CDR1 SEHNR, CDR2 FQNEAQ (reference sequence). Trimming took off 1 base at V and 3 bases at J, with 4 bases between the two ends.

This clone occurred a few times. This chain joins TRBV4-3 and TRBJ1-1; 8 bases align to TRBD1. The CDR3 is made up of 16 amino acids. Per germline, CDR1 LGHNA and CDR2 YSLEER. J gave up 7 bases and V 0 bases, and 10 bases lay outside the gene matches. CDR3 bases: TGCGCCAGCAGCCAAGAAACCCCAGGGGGCGGGAGTGAAGCTTTCTTT. This encodes CASSQETPGGGSEAFF.

The chain has TRBV19 and TRBJ2-3; 9 bases agree with TRBD1. J lost 2 bases, V lost 3 bases, and 6 bases had no gene match. Germline V gives CDR1 LNHDA, CDR2 SQIVND (reference sequence). This CDR3 region has 16 residues. CDR3 nucleotide sequence: TGTGCCAGTAGTATGGGGGACAGGGACTACACAGATACGCAGTATTTT. It codes for CASSMGDRDYTDTQYF.

The chain combines TRBV7-9 with TRBJ1-6; TRBD1 aligns across 7 bases. The CDR3 loop spans 17 amino acids. Germline CDR1 and CDR2: SEHNR and FQNEAQ (reference sequence). With 4 bases clipped from V and 0 bases from J, the junction kept 6 bases outside the gene matches. CDR3 coding DNA: TGTGCCAGCAGCTCCCGGGCAGGGGGCTCCTATAATTCACCCCTCCACTTT. Protein product: CASSSRAGGSYNSPLHF.

This clone was picked up one time. This rearrangement joins TRBV9 to TRBJ2-2, with no clear D. In germline, CDR1 is SGDLS, CDR2 YYNGEE. The CDR3 is made up of 13 amino acids. Trimming cost V 4 bases and J 10 bases, with 14 bases left between them. The CDR3, as DNA: TGTGCCAGCAGCCGCCACAGTCCACCGGAGCTGTTTTTT. It translates to CASSRHSPPELFF. Full variable domain (missing parts from reference TRBV9 and TRBJ2-2): DSGVTQTPKHLITATGQRVTLRCSPRSGDLSVYWYQQSLDQGLQFLIQYYNGEERAKGNILERFSAQQFPDLHSELNLSSLELGDSALYFCASSRHSPPELFFGEGSRLTVL.

The chain links TRBV6-5 to TRBJ2-3; D is undetermined. This CDR3 is built from 13 residues. The V end lost 2 bases, the J end lost 2 bases, and 5 bases lay between the germline ends. From germline, CDR1 is MNHEY and CDR2 SVGAGI. CDR3 DNA sequence: TGTGCCAGCAGTTACCACTACACAGATACGCAGTATTTT. Amino acids: CASSYHYTDTQYF.